Presented here are 18 T cell receptor beta chains from one specimen sequenced in a study of beta chain features in type 1 diabetes. All of the isolated RNA was reverse transcribed, so expressed TCRB transcripts were sequenced. Assay: immunoSEQ multiplex PCR; the TCRdb copy retains only in-frame clones and omits some. In the table there are 500,000 to 700,000 clones, about a sixth of which are singletons. Sequences were obtained from naive CD4+ T cells from blood. These receptors all stem from a man aged 18 to 35 in good health.

The chain couples TRBV5-4 to TRBJ2-5, with TRBD2 as a possible D gene (5 bases). Germline V lookup: CDR1 SGHNT, CDR2 YYREEE (reference sequence). This CDR3 spans 14 amino acids. V lost 4 bases and J lost 0, with 10 bases in between. CDR3 DNA: TGTGCCAGCAGCCGCGGAGGCCACCAAGAGACCCAGTACTTC. It translates to CASSRGGHQETQYF.

This clone was seen more than once but under ten times. The gene calls are TRBV7-2 and TRBJ1-5; D ambiguous. The germline V gene has CDR1 SGHTA and CDR2 FQGNSA. Trimming cost V 5 bases and J 6 bases, with 11 bases left between them. The CDR3 sequence is 13 residues long. The DNA of the CDR3 is TGTGCCAGCAGCCGGGGTATCGGTCAGCCCCAGCATTTT. Its translation is CASSRGIGQPQHF.

This clone has more than one count but fewer than ten. The chain has TRBV5-1 and TRBJ1-1; D is ambiguous. Per the germline V gene, CDR1 is SGHRS and CDR2 is YFSETQ. CDR3 length: 14 amino acids. V lost 7 bases, J lost 2 bases, and 15 bases lay in between. The CDR3 DNA reads TGCGCCAGCGCCCAGACTGCGGGTAACACTGAAGCTTTCTTT. Its protein product is CASAQTAGNTEAFF. The full variable domain, with the rest looked up from reference TRBV5-1 and TRBJ1-1, is KAGVTQTPRYLIKTRGQQVTLSCSPISGHRSVSWYQQTPGQGLQFLFEYFSETQRNKGNFPGRFSGRQFSNSRSEMNVSTLELGDSALYLCASAQTAGNTEAFFGQGTRLTVV.

This clone was counted a few times. The genes are TRBV9 and TRBJ1-6; D possibly corresponds to TRBD1 (5 bases). The CDR3 length is 15 residues. V dropped 4 bases and J dropped 10 bases, with 18 bases sitting between them. Per the germline V gene, CDR1 is SGDLS and CDR2 is YYNGEE. The DNA for the CDR3 is TGTGCCAGCAGCCCCGGGACTGCTAAGGGCTCACCCCTCCACTTT. Translation: CASSPGTAKGSPLHF.

This clone appeared a few times. The chain joins TRBV27 to TRBJ2-3; D may be TRBD2 (6 bases). From germline, CDR1 is MNHEY and CDR2 SMNVEV (reference sequence). V shed 8 bases and J shed 4 bases, with 25 bases lying between them. The CDR3 length is 17 residues. CDR3 in amino acids: CASRTLLAYTGSDTQYF. CDR3 in DNA: TGTGCCAGCCGGACCTTACTAGCCTACACGGGCTCAGATACGCAGTATTTT.

This clone was picked up a small number of times. This chain joins TRBV10-3 and TRBJ1-2; 8 bases are shared with TRBD1. Germline V lookup: CDR1 ENHRY, CDR2 SYGVKD. The V gene end was trimmed by 7 bases and the J gene end by 13 bases; junction bases not matched to a gene: 17. The CDR3 consists of 14 residues. The CDR3 spells CAITSLPGQAEPTF. In DNA, the CDR3 is TGTGCCATCACCTCCCTACCGGGACAGGCGGAACCCACCTTC.

The chain carries TRBV10-3 and TRBJ1-1; a possible D gene is TRBD1 (6 bases). Germline CDR1 reads ENHRY; CDR2 reads SYGVKD. The CDR3 is 14 residues long. V was trimmed by 9 bases and J by 4 bases, leaving 18 bases between them. CDR3 nucleotide sequence: TGTGCCATGAGGACAGTAGGCCTGGGCACTGAAGCTTTCTTT. Its translation: CAMRTVGLGTEAFF.

This clone was observed a handful of times. The chain carries TRBV5-1 and TRBJ1-2, with D possibly being TRBD1 (5 bases). V gave up 3 bases and J gave up 1 base, with 10 bases separating them. The CDR3 has 14 amino acids. CDR1 and CDR2 (germline): SGHRS, YFSETQ. CDR3 sequence: CASSYLGDNYGYTF. The DNA of the CDR3 is TGCGCCAGCAGCTACCTAGGGGATAACTATGGCTACACCTTC.

This rearrangement joins TRBV7-2 to TRBJ2-1; 9 nucleotides match TRBD1. The CDR3 extends over 14 amino acids. Per germline, CDR1 SGHTA and CDR2 FQGNSA. V gave up 3 bases and J gave up 8 bases; unmatched junction bases: 5. The CDR3 DNA is TGTGCCAGCAGCTTTGGACAGGGGAGGGATGAGCAGTTCTTC. This sequence encodes CASSFGQGRDEQFF.

This clone was detected only a few times. The gene calls are TRBV19 and TRBJ2-1, with 7 bases that match TRBD2. The CDR3 runs 16 residues. Germline values: CDR1 LNHDA, CDR2 SQIVND (reference sequence). After removal of 4 bases from V and 6 bases from J, the junction contained 12 bases not matched to a gene. The CDR3 nucleotides read TGTGCCAGTAGTACCCGACTAGCATACCCACCCAATGAGCAGTTCTTC. This codes for CASSTRLAYPPNEQFF.

This clone was picked up a small number of times. The CDR3 nucleotides read TGTGCCAGCAGCTCGACAGGGGTAACAGAGGAGACCCAGTACTTC. Translation: CASSSTGVTEETQYF. The gene calls are TRBV5-6 and TRBJ2-5, with 8 bases fitting TRBD1. The CDR3 has 15 residues. Per the germline V gene, CDR1 is SGHDT and CDR2 is YYEEEE. The V and J ends lost 3 bases and 5 bases, in that order; junction bases with no gene match: 9.

A few counts support this clone. J is TRBJ2-1 and V is TRBV19; either TRBD1 or TRBD2 may supply D (6 bases each). The V gene lost 6 bases and the J gene lost 3 bases, with 12 bases spanning the gap. The length of the CDR3 is 14 residues. Germline CDR1 reads LNHDA; CDR2 reads SQIVND (reference sequence). The DNA for the CDR3 is TGTGCCAGTAGCCGGGGGCTGGTCTACAATGAGCAGTTCTTC. It specifies CASSRGLVYNEQFF.

This clone was counted a few times. CDR3 bases: TGCAGCGTTGAAGATCTGGTGTTGAACGAGCAGTACTTC. This sequence encodes CSVEDLVLNEQYF. This rearrangement joins TRBV29-1 to TRBJ2-5; D gene ambiguous. The J call may be faulty, since TRBJ2-7 better matches the DNA end. The CDR3 sequence is 13 residues long. Germline V lookup: CDR1 SQVTM, CDR2 ANQGSEA.

The gene calls are TRBV27 and TRBJ2-7; 7 nucleotides agree with TRBD1. In germline, CDR1 is MNHEY, CDR2 SMNVEV (reference sequence). CDR3 length: 17 residues. The J segment lost 4 bases and the V segment lost 0 bases, leaving 12 bases of the junction unmatched. In DNA, the CDR3 is TGTGCCAGCAGTTTATCAAGGACAGGTCGAAGGGGATACGAGCAGTACTTC. This translates into CASSLSRTGRRGYEQYF.

CDR3 residues: CASSQVKGALSGANVLTF. In DNA, the CDR3 is TGCGCCAGCAGCCAAGTAAAAGGGGCGCTAAGCGGGGCCAACGTCCTGACTTTC. The chain combines TRBV4-3 with TRBJ2-6, with D perhaps matching TRBD1 (5 bases). Germline CDR1 is LGHNA and CDR2 is YSLEER. The CDR3 totals 18 residues. The V gene lost 1 base and the J gene lost 4 bases, with 17 bases spanning the gap.

V usage is TRBV6-1 and J usage is TRBJ2-4; 7 positions match TRBD1. With 7 bases clipped from V and 4 bases from J, the junction kept 4 bases outside the gene matches. In germline, CDR1 is MNHNS, CDR2 SASEGT. The CDR3 is 13 residues long. The CDR3 spells CASNLGQKNIQYF. The CDR3 region has the DNA TGTGCCAGCAATTTGGGACAGAAAAACATTCAGTACTTC.

This clone was observed a few times. The V call is TRBV29-1, the J call TRBJ2-1, with D possibly TRBD1 on 5 matching bases. Between the trimmed V and J ends, which lost 4 bases and 7 bases, there was a span of 20 bases. The V gene's germline CDR1 is SQVTM and CDR2 ANQGSEA. The CDR3 sequence is 15 residues long. The CDR3 DNA reads TGCAGCGTTGCGACCCTCCAGGCAGGGCGGAATGAGCAGTTCTTC. It translates to CSVATLQAGRNEQFF.

This clone was counted between two and nine times. This chain joins TRBV20-1 and TRBJ1-2; D is unresolved. From germline, CDR1 is DFQATT and CDR2 SNEGSKA (reference sequence). Trimming took off 8 bases at V and 1 base at J, with 8 bases between the two ends. This CDR3 is built from 11 residues. The CDR3 coding sequence is TGCAGTTGCCAGGTTAACTATGGCTACACCTTC. Amino acid sequence: CSCQVNYGYTF.